A single T cell receptor beta chain is shown here with its context. The PCR employed 60 Vbeta primers together with 13 Jbeta primers. The method was immunoSEQ multiplex PCR; TCRdb's version includes in-frame clones alone and lacks a portion of them. In the table there are about 150,000 clones, 50% to 75% of which are singletons. There are 13 residues in the CDR3. Germline-derived CDR1 and CDR2 are SNHLY and FYNNEI. V was shortened by 8 bases and J by 8 bases, with 18 bases between the two germline ends. This specimen comes from a study of cytomegalovirus exposure and HLA in healthy donors. This rearrangement joins TRBV2 to TRBJ1-2; D is unresolved. Sequenced sample: PBMCs. This sequence originates from a woman aged 25 to 39 in good health and CMV-seropositive. The CDR3 region is CASDAVEGGGYTF. The DNA for the CDR3 is TGTGCCAGCGATGCCGTGGAGGGTGGAGGCTACACCTTC.